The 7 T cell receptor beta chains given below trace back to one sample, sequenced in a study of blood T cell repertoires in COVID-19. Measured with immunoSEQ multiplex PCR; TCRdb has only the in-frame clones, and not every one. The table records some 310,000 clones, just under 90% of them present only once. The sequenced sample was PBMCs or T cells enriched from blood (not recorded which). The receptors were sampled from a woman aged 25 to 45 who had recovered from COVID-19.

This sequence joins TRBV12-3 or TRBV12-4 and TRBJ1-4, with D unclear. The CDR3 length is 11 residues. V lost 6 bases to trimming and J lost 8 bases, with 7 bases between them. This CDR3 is CASSRNEKLFF. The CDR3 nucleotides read TGTGCCAGCAGCAGAAACGAAAAACTGTTTTTT.

The CDR3 coding sequence is TGCAGCGTTGAAGATCCCGGGTTCTTC. Translating gives CSVEDPGFF. This rearrangement joins TRBV29-1 to TRBJ2-1; D is undetermined. The CDR3 loop spans 9 amino acids. The germline CDR1 and CDR2 sequences are SQVTM and ANQGSEA. Trimming left V 0 bases short and J 15 bases short, with 6 bases between.

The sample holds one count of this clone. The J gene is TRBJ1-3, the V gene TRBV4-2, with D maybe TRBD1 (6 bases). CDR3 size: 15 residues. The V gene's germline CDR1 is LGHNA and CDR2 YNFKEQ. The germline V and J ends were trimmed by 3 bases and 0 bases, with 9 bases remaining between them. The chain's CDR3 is CASSHDRNSGNTIYF. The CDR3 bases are TGTGCCAGCAGCCACGACAGGAACTCTGGAAACACCATATATTTT.

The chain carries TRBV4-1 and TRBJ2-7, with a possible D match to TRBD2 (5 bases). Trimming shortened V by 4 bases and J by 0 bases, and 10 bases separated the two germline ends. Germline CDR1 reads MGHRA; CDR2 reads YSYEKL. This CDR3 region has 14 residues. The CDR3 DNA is TGCGCCAGCAGCCTCCGGGGAAACTCCTACGAGCAGTACTTC. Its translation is CASSLRGNSYEQYF.

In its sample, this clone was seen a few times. CDR3 sequence reads: CAISDSNYGYTF. Written as DNA, the CDR3 is TGTGCCATCAGTGACAGTAACTATGGCTACACCTTC. This chain joins TRBV10-3 and TRBJ1-2; D gene uncertain. V was pared by 3 bases and J by 1 base, with 3 bases between. CDR3 length equals 12 residues. CDR1 is ENHRY and CDR2 is SYGVKD in the germline V gene.

This CDR3 reads CASIPGSTVQETQYF. The CDR3 nucleotides are TGTGCCAGCATACCAGGGTCGACCGTACAAGAGACCCAGTACTTC. The rearrangement uses TRBV28 and TRBJ2-5; weak D call: TRBD1 (5 bases). Looked up from germline, CDR1 is MDHEN and CDR2 is SYDVKM. The CDR3 extends over 15 amino acids. V lost 7 bases and J 2 bases, leaving 17 bases between the germline ends.

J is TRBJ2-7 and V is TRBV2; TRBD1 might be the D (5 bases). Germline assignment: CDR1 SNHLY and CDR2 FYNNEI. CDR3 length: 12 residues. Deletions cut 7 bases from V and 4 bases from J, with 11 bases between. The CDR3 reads CASKDTRYEQYF. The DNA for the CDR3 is TGTGCCAGCAAGGACACACGGTACGAGCAGTACTTC.